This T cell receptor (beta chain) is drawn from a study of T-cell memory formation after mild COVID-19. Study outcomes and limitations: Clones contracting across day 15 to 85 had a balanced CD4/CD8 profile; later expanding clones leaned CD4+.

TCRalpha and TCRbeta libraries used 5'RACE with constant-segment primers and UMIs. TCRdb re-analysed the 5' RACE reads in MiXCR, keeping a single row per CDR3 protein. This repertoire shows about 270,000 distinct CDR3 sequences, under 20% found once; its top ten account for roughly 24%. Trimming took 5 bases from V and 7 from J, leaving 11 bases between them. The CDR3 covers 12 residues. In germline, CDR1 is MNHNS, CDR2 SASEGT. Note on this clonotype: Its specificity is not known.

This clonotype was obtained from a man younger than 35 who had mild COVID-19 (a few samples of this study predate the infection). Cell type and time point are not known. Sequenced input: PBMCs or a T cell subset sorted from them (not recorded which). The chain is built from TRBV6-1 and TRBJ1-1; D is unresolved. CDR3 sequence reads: CASSPMVGEAFF. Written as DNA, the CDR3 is TGTGCCAGCAGTCCCATGGTGGGTGAAGCTTTCTTT.